The present entry profiles one T cell receptor (beta chain) with its context. Source study methods: Nucleated cell number was recorded as an estimate derived from reference gene primer amplification. Sequencing was performed with immunoSEQ multiplex PCR; in TCRdb, only in-frame clones are kept and a portion is missing. The DNA was the basis for D and trimming; V, J and clone size are from that table. The sample consists of almost 95,000 clones, more than 65% of them appearing once. These data originate in a study of blood T cell repertoires in COVID-19. Overall study: From T cells, B-cell-depleted T cells, or PBMCs came the material, which was cDNA or gDNA.

The material sequenced was peripheral blood. The clonotype originates from a man aged 60 to 69 with acute or convalescent COVID-19.

The CDR3 here is CASSNLTESNYGYTF. The CDR3 DNA is TGTGCCAGCAGTAACCTGACAGAATCTAACTATGGCTACACCTTC. V is TRBV6-2 or TRBV6-3 and J is TRBJ1-2; TRBD1 might be the D (5 bases). The germline gives CDR1 MNHEY, CDR2 SVGEGT. CDR3 length: 15 amino acids. The V end was cut by 5 bases, the J end by 0 bases, with 13 bases between.